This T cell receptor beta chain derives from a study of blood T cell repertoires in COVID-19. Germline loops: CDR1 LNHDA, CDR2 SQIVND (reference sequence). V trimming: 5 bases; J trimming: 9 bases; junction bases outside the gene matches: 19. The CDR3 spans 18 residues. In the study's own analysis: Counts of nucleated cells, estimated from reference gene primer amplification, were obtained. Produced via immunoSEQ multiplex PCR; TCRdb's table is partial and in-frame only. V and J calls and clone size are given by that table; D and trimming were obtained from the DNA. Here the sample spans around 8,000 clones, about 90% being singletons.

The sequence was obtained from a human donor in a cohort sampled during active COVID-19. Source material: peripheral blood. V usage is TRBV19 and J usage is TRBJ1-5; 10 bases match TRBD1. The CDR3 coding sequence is TGTGCCAGTAGTCTCCGACCCCGGGACAGGGGAAGTCGTCGGCCCCAGCATTTT. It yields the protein CASSLRPRDRGSRRPQHF.